This T cell receptor (beta chain) was sequenced in a study of shared clonotypes between healthy human individuals. Clones were read by immunoSEQ multiplex PCR, and TCRdb kept only the in-frame ones, dropping some. The sample has about 1,900,000 clones; just under 95% are singletons. The naive CD8 population came from CD45RO-negative cells selected for CCR7, without terminally differentiated effector memory CD45RA+ cells. There are 10 residues in the CDR3. V lost 3 bases and J lost 14, with 11 bases in between. Germline V gives CDR1 SQVTM, CDR2 ANQGSEA. The chain couples TRBV29-1 to TRBJ2-1; D is tentatively TRBD1 or TRBD2 (5 bases each). This clonotype originated in a young man in good health. Sequencing was done on a sample of naive CD8+ T cells sorted from blood. CDR3 DNA: TGCAGCGTTGATTCCGGGGCTGAGTTCTTC. Its translation is CSVDSGAEFF.